The clone carrying this TCR beta chain came up a few times. This specimen comes from a study of CD8 T cells in ankylosing spondylitis. MiXCR was run by TCRdb on the 5' RACE reads, yielding one entry per CDR3 protein. Among roughly 150,000 distinct CDR3 sequences, 25% to 35% were seen once, and the ten largest hold 6%. V was shortened by 4 bases and J by 2 bases, with 16 bases between the two germline ends. Germline-derived CDR1 and CDR2 are SGHKS and YYEKEE (reference sequence). The CDR3 has 16 residues. This receptor was taken from a male donor with ankylosing spondylitis. The sequenced sample consisted of synovial fluid, either unsorted or a sorted T cell fraction (not recorded which). This chain links TRBV5-5 with TRBJ1-5; possibly TRBD1 for D (6 bases). CDR3 nucleotides: TGTGCCAGCAGCCCTACGGGCGCAGGGGGCAATCAGCCCCAGCATTTT. Its protein is CASSPTGAGGNQPQHF.